This T cell receptor (beta chain) was captured by sequencing in a study of blood T cell repertoires in COVID-19. Overall study: Acute and convalescent COVID-19 samples came from the United States, Italy and Spain.

Assignment of participants to cohorts was predicated upon participant-reported clinical history. Recovered status applied to Cohort 3 donors who had two consecutive negative PCRs. It also applied to those with clearance or with symptom resolution. CDR3 length: 15 amino acids. Trimming removed 0 bases at V and 2 bases at J, with 8 bases between. Germline assignment: CDR1 LGHNA and CDR2 YSLEER. Per the original methods: Nucleated cell counts were estimated from reference gene primer amplification. Clones were sequenced by immunoSEQ multiplex PCR, and TCRdb holds only the in-frame ones, with some missing. V and J calls and clone size are copied from that table; D and trimming were computed from the DNA. In the table there are about 350,000 clones, about 89% of which are singletons.

The chain combines TRBV4-3 with TRBJ1-5, with D possibly being TRBD1 (6 bases). Sequenced material: PBMCs or T cells enriched from blood (not recorded which). The origin of this receptor is a woman in her twenties or thirties who had recovered from COVID-19. The CDR3, as DNA: TGCGCCAGCAGCCAAGATGCAGGGGGCAATCAGCCCCAGCATTTT. It specifies CASSQDAGGNQPQHF.